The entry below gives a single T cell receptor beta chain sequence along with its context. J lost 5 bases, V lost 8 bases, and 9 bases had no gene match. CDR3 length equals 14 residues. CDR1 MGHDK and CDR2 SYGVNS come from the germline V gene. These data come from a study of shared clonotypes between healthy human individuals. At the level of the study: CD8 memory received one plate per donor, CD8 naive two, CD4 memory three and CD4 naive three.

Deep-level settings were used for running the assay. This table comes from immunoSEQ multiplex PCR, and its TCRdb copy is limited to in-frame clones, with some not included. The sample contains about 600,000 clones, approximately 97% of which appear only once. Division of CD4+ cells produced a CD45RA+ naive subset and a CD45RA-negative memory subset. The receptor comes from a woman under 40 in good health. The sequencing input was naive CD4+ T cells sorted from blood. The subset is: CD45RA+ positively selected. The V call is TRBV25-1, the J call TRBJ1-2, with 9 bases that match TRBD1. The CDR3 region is CASFSGQGSYGYTF. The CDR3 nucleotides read TGTGCCAGCTTTTCGGGACAGGGAAGTTATGGCTACACCTTC.